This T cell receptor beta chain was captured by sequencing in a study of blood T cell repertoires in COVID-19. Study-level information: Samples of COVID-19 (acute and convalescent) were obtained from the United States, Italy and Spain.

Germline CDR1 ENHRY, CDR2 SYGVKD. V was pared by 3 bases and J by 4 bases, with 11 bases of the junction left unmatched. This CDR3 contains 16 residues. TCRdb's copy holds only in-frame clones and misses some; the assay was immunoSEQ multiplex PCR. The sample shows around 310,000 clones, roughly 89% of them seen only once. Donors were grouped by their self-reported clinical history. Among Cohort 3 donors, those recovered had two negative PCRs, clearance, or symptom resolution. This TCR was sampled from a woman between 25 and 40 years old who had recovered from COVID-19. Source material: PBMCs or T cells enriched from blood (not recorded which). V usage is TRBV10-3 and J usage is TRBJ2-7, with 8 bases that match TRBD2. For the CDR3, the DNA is TGTGCCATCAGTGACCAGAAGCGGGAGAGGAGGTACGAGCAGTACTTC. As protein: CAISDQKRERRYEQYF.